The sequence of this T cell receptor beta chain was determined in a study of CD8+ T cells in alopecia areata. Concerning this clone itself: Antigen specificity is unknown.

This CDR3 has 13 amino acids. The germline V gene has CDR1 GTSNPN and CDR2 SVGIG (reference sequence). Trimming removed 7 bases at V and 0 bases at J, with 10 bases between. Study results and caveats: There was only one nonresponder, so it was unclear how baseline CD8+ expansion relates to response.

Isolated RNA was reverse transcribed into cDNA used as the sequencing template. Method: immunoSEQ multiplex PCR; TCRdb's copy keeps in-frame clones and lacks some. This sample has hundreds of thousands of clones; 35% to 40% occur once, and the top ten carry roughly 0.45%. The sample's treatment: oral pan-JAK inhibitor, 5-10 mg twice daily. The sequenced sample was CD4+ T cells sorted from blood, obtained around week 34, from a patient treated with tofacitinib. The chain combines TRBV30 with TRBJ1-3, with unresolved D. The source is a human donor with alopecia areata. CDR3 amino acids: CAFDVLSGNTIYF. CDR3 DNA: TGTGCCTTCGACGTACTCTCTGGAAACACCATATATTTT.